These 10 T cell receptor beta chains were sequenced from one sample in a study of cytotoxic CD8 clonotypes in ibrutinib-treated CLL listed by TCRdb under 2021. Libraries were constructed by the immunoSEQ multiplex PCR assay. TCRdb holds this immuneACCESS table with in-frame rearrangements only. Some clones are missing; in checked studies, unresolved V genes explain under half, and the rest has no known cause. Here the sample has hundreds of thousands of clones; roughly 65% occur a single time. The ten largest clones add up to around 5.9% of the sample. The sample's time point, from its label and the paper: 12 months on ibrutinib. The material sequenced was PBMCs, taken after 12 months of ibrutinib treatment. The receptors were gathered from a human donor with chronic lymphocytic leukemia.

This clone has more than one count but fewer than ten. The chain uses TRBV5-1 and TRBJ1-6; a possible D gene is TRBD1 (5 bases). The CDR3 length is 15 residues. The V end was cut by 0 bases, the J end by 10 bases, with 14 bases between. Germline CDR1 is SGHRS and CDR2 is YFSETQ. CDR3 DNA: TGCGCCAGCAGCTTGGAGAGTCAGGGCCGCTCACCCCTCCACTTT. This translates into CASSLESQGRSPLHF.

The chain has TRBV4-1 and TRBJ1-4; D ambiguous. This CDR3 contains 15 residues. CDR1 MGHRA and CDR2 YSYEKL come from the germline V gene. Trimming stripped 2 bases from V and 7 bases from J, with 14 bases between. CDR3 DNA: TGCGCCAGCAGCCAAATGGGCCCTATGGCTGAAAAACTGTTTTTT. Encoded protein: CASSQMGPMAEKLFF.

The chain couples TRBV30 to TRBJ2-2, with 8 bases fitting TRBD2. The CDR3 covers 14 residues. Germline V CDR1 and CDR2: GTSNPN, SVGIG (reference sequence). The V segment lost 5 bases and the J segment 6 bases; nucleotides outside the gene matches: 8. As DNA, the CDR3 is TGTGCCTGGCAGGGACTAGTGTCCCCCGGGGAGCTGTTTTTT. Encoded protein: CAWQGLVSPGELFF. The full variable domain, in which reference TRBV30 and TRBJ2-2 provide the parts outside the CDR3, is SQTIHQWPATLVQPVGSPLSLECTVEGTSNPNLYWYRQAAGRGLQLLFYSVGIGQISSEVPQNLSASRPQDRQFILSSKKLLLSDSGFYLCAWQGLVSPGELFFGEGSRLTVL.

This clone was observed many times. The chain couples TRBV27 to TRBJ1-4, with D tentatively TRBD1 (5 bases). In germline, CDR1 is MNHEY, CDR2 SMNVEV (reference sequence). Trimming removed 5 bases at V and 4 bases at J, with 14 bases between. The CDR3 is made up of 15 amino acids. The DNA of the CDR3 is TGTGCCAGCAGTGCGCTGGGACCCATTAATGAAAAACTGTTTTTT. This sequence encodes CASSALGPINEKLFF.

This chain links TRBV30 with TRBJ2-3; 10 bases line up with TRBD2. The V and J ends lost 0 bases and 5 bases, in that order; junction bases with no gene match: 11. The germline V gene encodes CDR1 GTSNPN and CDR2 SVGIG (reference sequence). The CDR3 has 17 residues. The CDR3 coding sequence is TGTGCCTGGAGTGTACGGAGTCTAGCGGGAGTGGGAGATACGCAGTATTTT. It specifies CAWSVRSLAGVGDTQYF.

CDR3 amino acids: CAWSVLGQSEQYF. DNA for the CDR3: TGTGCCTGGAGTGTACTGGGCCAGTCCGAGCAGTACTTC. The chain links TRBV30 to TRBJ2-7; D unresolved. Trimming removed 0 bases from V and 6 bases from J, with 12 bases in between. Germline CDR1 reads GTSNPN; CDR2 reads SVGIG (reference sequence). The CDR3 spans 13 residues.

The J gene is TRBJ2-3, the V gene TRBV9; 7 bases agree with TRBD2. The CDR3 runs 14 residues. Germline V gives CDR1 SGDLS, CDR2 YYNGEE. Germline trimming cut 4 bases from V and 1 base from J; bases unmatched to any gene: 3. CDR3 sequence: CASSNGGGTDTQYF. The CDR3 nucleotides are TGTGCCAGCAGCAATGGGGGGGGCACAGATACGCAGTATTTT.

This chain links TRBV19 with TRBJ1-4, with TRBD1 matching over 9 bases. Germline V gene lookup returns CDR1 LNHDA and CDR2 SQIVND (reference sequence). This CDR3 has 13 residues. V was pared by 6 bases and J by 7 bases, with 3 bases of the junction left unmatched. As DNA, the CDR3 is TGTGCCAGTAGCCTGGACAGGGGTGAAAAACTGTTTTTT. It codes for CASSLDRGEKLFF.

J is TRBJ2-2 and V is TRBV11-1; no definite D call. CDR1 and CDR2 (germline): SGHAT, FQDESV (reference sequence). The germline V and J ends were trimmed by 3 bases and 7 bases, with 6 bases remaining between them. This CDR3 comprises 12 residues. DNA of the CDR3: TGTGCCAGCAGCTTTTACGGCGGGGAGCTGTTTTTT. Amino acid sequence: CASSFYGGELFF. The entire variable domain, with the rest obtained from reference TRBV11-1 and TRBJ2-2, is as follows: EAEVAQSPRYKITEKSQAVAFWCDPISGHATLYWYRQILGQGPELLVQFQDESVVDDSQLPKDRFSAERLKGVDSTLKIQPAELGDSAMYLCASSFYGGELFFGEGSRLTVL.

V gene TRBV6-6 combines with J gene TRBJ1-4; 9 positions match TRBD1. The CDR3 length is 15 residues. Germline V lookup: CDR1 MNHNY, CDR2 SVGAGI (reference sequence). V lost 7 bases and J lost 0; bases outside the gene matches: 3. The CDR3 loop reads CASMGQGATNEKLFF. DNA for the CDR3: TGTGCCAGCATGGGACAGGGAGCAACTAATGAAAAACTGTTTTTT.